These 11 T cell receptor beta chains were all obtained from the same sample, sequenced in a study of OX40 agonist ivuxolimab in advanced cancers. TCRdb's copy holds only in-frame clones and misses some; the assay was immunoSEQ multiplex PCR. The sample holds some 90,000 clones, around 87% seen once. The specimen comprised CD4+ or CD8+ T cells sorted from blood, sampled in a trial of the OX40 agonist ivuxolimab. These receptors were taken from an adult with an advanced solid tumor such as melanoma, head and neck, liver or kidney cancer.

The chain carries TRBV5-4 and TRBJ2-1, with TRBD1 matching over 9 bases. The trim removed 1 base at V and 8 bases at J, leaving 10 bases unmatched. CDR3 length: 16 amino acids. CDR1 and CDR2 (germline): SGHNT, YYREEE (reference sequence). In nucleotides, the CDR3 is TGTGCCAGCAGCTTGTCGGCGGGACAGGGAGTCTATGAGCAGTTCTTC. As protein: CASSLSAGQGVYEQFF.

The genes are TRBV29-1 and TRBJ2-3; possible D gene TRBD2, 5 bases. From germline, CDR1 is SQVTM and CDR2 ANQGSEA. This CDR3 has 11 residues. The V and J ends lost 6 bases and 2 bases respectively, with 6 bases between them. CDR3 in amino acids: CSVDFTDTQYF. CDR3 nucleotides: TGCAGCGTGGACTTCACAGATACGCAGTATTTT.

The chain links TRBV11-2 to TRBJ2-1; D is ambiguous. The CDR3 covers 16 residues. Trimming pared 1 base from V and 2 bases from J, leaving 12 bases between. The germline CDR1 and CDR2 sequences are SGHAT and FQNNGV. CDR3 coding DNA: TGTGCCAGCAGCTTAGTCCCCGGACCAGCCTACAATGAGCAGTTCTTC. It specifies CASSLVPGPAYNEQFF.

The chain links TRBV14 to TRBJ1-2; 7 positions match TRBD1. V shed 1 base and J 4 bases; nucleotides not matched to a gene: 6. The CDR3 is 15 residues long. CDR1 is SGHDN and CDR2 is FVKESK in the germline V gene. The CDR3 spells CASSQVTGWSYGYTF. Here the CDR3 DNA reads TGTGCCAGCAGCCAAGTGACAGGGTGGTCCTATGGCTACACCTTC.

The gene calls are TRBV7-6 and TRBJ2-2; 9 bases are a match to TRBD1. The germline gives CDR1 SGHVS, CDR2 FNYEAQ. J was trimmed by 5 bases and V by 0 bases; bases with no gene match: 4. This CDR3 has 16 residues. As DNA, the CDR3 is TGTGCCAGCAGCTTAGCACAGGGGGCAACGACCGGGGAGCTGTTTTTT. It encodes CASSLAQGATTGELFF.

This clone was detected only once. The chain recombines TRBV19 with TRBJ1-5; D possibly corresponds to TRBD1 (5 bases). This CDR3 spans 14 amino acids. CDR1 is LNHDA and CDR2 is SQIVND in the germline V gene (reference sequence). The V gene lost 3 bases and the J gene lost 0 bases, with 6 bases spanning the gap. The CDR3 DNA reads TGTGCCAGTAGTATGGGGGTTAGCAATCAGCCCCAGCATTTT. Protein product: CASSMGVSNQPQHF. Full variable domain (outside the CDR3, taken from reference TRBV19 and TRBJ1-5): DGGITQSPKYLFRKEGQNVTLSCEQNLNHDAMYWYRQDPGQGLRLIYYSQIVNDFQKGDIAEGYSVSREKKESFPLTVTSAQKNPTAFYLCASSMGVSNQPQHFGDGTRLSIL.

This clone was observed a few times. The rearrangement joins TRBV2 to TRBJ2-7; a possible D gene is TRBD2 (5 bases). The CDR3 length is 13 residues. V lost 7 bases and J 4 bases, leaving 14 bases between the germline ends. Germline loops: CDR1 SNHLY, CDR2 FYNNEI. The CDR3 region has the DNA TGTGCCAGCAAAAACGGGGAAAGGTACGAGCAGTACGTC. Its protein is CASKNGERYEQYV.

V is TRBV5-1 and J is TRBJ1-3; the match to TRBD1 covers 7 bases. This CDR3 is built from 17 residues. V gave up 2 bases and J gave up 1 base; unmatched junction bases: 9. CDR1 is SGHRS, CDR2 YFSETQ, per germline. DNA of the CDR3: TGCGCCAGCAGCTTTGGACCACAGGGGACGTCTGGAAACACCATATATTTT. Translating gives CASSFGPQGTSGNTIYF.

This CDR3 reads CASRGGQGKAGYTF. The CDR3 DNA reads as TGTGCCAGCAGGGGGGGACAGGGGAAGGCCGGCTACACCTTC. The chain carries TRBV27 and TRBJ1-2; 10 nucleotides align to TRBD1. Germline CDR1 reads MNHEY; CDR2 reads SMNVEV (reference sequence). The V and J ends lost 6 bases and 8 bases, in that order; junction bases with no gene match: 9. The CDR3 is 14 amino acids.

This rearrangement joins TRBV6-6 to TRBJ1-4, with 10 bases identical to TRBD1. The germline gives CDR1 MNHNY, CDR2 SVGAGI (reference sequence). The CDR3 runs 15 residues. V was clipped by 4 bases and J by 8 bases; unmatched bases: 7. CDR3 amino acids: CASSLGQGRIEKLFF. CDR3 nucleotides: TGTGCCAGCAGTTTGGGACAGGGGCGGATCGAAAAACTGTTTTTT.

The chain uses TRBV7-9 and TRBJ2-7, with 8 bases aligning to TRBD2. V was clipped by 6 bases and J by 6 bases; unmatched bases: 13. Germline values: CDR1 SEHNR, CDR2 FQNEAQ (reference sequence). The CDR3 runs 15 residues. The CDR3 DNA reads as TGTGCCAGCAGAATTAGCGGGACCACCCCCGTCGAGCAGTACTTC. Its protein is CASRISGTTPVEQYF.